This T cell receptor beta chain emerged from a study of early T cells in non-severe SARS-CoV-2 infection. Study-level background: Whole-blood bulk RNA, unsorted, was sequenced, and chains were unpaired. Study results and caveats: VDJdb matching skewed toward anti-spike CD8 responses, missing private and CD4 specificities.

Per germline, CDR1 MNHNS and CDR2 SASEGT. The CDR3 is made up of 16 amino acids. V trimming: 2 bases; J trimming: 1 base; junction bases outside the gene matches: 7. One entry per CDR3 protein, called by TCRdb with MiXCR from the 5' RACE reads. The sample records about 79,000 distinct CDR3 sequences, around 14% being singletons. For this clonotype: As yet, its antigen is unknown.

The source is an adult who was a healthcare worker with PCR-confirmed SARS-CoV-2 infection or an uninfected control (not recorded which). Source material: whole blood. V gene TRBV6-1 combines with J gene TRBJ1-1, with 7 bases that match TRBD1. The CDR3 loop reads CASSERSGTANTEAFF. The CDR3 region has the DNA TGTGCCAGCAGTGAACGATCCGGGACAGCGAACACTGAAGCTTTCTTT.